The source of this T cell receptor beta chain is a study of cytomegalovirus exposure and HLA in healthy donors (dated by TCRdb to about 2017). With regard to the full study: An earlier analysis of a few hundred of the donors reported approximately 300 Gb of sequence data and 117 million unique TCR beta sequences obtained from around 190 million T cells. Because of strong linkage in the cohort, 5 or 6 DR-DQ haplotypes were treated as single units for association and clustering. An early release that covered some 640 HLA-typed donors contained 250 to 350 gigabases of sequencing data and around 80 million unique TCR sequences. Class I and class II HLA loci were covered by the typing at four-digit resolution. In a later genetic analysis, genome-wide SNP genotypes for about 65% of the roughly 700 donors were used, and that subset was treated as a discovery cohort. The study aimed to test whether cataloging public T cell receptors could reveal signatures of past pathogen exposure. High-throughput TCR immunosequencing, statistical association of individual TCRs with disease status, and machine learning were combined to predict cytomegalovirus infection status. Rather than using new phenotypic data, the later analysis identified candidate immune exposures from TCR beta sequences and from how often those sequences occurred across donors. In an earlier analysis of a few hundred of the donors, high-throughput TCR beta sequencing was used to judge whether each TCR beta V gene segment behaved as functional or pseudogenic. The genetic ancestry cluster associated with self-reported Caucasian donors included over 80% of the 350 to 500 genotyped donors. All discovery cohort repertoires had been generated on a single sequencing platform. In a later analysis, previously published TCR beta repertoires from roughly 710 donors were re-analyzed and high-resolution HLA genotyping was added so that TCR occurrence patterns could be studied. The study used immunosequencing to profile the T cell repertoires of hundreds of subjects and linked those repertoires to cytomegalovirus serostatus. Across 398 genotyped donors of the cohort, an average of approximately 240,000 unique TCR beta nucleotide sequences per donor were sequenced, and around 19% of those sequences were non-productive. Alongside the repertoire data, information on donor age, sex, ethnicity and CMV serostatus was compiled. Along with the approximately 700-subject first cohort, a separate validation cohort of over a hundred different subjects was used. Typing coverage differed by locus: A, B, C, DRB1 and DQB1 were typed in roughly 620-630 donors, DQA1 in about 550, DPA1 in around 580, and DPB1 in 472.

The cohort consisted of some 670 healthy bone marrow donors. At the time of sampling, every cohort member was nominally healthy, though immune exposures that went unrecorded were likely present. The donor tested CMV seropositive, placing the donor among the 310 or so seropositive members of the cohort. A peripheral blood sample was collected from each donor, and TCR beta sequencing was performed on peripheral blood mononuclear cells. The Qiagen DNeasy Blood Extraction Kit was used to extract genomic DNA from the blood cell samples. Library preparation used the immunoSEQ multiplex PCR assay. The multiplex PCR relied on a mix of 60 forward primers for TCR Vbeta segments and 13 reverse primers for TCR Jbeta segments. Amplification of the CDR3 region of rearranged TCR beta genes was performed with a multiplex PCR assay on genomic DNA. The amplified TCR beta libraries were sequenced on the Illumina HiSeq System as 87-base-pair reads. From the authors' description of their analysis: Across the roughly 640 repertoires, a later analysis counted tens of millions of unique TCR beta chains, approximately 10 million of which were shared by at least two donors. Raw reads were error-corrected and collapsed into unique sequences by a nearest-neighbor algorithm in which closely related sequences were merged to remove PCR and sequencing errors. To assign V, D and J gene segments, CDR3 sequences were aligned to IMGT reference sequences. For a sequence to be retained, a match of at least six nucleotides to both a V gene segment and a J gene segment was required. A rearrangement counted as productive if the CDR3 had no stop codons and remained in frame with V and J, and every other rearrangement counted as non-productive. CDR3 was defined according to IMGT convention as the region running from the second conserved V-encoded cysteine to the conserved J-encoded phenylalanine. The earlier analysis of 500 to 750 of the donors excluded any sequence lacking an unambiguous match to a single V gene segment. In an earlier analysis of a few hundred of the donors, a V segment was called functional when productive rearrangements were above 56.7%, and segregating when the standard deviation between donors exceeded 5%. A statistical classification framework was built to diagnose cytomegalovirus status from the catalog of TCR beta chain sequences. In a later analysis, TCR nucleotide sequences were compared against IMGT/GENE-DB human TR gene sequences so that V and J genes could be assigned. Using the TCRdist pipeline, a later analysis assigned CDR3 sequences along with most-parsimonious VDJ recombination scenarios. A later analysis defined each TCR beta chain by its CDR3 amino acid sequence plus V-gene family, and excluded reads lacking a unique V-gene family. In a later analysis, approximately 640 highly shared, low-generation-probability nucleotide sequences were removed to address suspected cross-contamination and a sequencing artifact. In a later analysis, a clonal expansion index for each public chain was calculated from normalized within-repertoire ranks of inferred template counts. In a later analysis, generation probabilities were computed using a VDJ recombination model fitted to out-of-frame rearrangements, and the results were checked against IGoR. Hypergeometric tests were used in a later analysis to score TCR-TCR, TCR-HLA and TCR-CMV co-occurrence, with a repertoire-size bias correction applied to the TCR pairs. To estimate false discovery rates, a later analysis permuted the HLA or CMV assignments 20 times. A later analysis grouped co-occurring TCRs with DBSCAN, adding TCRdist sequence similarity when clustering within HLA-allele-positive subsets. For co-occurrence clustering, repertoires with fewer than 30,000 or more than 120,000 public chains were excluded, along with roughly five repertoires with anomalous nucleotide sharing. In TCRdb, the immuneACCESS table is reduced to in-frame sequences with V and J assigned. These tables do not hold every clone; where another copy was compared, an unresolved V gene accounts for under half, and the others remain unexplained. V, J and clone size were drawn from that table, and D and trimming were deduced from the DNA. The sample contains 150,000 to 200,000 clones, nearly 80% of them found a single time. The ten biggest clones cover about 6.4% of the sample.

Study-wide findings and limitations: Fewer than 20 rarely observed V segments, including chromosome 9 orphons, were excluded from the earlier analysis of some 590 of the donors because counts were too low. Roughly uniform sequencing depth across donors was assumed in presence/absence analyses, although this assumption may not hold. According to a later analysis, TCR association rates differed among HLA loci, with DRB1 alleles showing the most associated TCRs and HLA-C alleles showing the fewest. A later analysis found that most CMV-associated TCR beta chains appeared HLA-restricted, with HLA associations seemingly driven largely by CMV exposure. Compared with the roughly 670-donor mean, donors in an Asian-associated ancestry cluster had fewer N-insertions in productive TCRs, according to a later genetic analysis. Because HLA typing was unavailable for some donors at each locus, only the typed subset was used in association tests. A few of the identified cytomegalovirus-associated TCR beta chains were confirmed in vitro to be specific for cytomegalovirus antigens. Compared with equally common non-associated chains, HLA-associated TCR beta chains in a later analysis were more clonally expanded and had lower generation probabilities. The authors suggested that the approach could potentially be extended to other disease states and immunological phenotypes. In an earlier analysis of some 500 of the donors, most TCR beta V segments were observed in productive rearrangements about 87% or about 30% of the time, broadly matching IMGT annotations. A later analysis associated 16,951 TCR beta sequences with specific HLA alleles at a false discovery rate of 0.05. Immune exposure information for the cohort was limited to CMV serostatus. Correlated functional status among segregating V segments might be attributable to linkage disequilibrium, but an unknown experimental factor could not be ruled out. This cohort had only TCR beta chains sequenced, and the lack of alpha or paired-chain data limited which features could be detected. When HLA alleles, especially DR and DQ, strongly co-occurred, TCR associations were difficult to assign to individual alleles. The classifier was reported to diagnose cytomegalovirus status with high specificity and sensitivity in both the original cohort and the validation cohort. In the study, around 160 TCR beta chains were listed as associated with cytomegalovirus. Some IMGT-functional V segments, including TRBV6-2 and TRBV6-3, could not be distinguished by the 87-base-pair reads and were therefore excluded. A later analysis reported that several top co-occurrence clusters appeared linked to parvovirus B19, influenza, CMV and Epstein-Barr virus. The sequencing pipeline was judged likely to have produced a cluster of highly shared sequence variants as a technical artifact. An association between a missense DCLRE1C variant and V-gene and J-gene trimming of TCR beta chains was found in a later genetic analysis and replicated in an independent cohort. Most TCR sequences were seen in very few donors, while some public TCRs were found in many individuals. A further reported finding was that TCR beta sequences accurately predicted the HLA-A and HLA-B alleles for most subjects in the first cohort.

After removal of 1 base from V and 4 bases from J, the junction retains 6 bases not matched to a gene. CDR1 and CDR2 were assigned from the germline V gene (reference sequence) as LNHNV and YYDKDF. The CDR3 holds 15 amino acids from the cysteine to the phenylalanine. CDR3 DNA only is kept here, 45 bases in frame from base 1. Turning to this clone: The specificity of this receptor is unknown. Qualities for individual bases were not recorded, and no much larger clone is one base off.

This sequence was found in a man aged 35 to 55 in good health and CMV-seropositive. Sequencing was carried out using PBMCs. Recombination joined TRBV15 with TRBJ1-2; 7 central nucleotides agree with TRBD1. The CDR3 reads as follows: CATSRVETGRYGYTF. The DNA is TGTGCCACCAGCAGAGTCGAGACAGGGCGCTATGGCTACACCTTC. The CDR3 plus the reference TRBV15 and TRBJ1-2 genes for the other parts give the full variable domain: DAMVIQNPRYQVTQFGKPVTLSCSQTLNHNVMYWYQQKSSQAPKLLFHYYDKDFNNEADTPDNFQSRRPNTSFCFLDIRSPGLGDTAMYLCATSRVETGRYGYTFGSGTRLTVV.